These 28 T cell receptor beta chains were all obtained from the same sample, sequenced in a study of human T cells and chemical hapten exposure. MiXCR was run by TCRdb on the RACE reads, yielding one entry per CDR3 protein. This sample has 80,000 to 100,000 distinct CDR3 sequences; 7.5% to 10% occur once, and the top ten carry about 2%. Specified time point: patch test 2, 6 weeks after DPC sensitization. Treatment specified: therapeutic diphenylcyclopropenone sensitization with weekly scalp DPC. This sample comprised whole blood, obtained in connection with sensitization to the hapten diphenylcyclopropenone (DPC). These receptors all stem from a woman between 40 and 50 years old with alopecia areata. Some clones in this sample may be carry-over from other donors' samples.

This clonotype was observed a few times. The CDR3 is CASSLEERGSYNEQFF. Written as DNA, the CDR3 is TGTGCCAGCAGCTTAGAAGAGCGGGGCTCCTACAATGAGCAGTTCTTC. This chain uses TRBV11-3 with TRBJ2-1; 7 bases are shared with TRBD2. Germline V CDR1 and CDR2: SGHNT, YENEEA. Trimming at V came to 0 bases and at J to 0 bases, leaving 2 bases not matched to a gene. This CDR3 spans 16 amino acids.

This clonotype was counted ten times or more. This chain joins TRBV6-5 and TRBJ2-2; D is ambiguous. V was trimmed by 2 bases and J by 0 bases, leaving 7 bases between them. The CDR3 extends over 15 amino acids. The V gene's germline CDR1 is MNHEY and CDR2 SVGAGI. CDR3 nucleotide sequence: TGTGCCAGCAGTTACGAGACGGCGAACACCGGGGAGCTGTTTTTT. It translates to CASSYETANTGELFF.

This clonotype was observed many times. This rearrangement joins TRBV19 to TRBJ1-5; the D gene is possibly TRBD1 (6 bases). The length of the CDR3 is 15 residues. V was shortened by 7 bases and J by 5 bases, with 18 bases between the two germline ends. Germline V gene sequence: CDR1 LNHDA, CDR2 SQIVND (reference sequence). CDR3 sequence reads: CASTMGQRWDQPQHF. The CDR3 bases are TGTGCCAGTACTATGGGACAAAGGTGGGATCAGCCCCAGCATTTT.

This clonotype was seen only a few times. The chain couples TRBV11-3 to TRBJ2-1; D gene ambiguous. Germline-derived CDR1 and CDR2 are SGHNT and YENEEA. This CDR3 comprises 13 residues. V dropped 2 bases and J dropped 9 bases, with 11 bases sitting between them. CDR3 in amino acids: CASSLSSGGEQFF. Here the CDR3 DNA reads TGTGCCAGCAGCTTATCATCGGGCGGTGAGCAGTTCTTC.

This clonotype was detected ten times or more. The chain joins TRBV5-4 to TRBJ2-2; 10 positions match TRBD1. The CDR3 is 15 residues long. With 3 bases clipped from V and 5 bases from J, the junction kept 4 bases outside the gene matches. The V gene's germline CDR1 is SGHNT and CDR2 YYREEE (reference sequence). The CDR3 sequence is CASSSRGQGTGELFF. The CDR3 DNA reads TGTGCCAGCAGCTCGAGGGGACAGGGGACCGGGGAGCTGTTTTTT.

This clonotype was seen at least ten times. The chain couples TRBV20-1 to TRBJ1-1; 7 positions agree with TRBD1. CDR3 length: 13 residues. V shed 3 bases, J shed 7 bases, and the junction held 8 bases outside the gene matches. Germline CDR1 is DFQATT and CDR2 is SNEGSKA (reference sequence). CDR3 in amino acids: CSASMTGKGEAFF. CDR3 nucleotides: TGCAGTGCTAGCATGACAGGGAAGGGTGAAGCTTTCTTT.

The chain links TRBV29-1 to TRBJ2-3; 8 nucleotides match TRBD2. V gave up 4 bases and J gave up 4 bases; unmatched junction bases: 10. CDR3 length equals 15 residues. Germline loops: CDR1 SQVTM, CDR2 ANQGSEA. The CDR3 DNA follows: TGCAGCGTTGCCTTACGCGGGAGGCCGTCAGATACGCAGTATTTT. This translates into CSVALRGRPSDTQYF.

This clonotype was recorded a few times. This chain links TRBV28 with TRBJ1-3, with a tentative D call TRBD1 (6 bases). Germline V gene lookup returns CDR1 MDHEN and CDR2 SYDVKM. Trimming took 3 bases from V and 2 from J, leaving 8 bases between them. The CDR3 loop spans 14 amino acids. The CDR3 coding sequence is TGTGCCAGCAGTTTCTCAGGGGCTGGAAACACCATATATTTT. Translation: CASSFSGAGNTIYF.

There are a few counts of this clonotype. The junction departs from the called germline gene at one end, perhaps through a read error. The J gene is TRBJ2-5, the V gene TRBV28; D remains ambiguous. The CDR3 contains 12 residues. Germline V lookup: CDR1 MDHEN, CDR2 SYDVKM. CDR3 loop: CASRGSNLSSRF. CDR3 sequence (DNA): TGTGCCAGCAGGGGCAGCAATCTATCTTCGCGCTTC.

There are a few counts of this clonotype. The CDR3 here is CASSLNFRATPHEQFF. As DNA, the CDR3 is TGCGCCAGCAGCTTAAACTTCAGGGCCACCCCCCATGAGCAGTTCTTC. The chain is built from TRBV5-1 and TRBJ2-1, with D maybe TRBD1 (5 bases). The CDR3 has 16 amino acids. V was cut by 2 bases and J by 8 bases, with 20 bases left in between. Germline-derived CDR1 and CDR2 are SGHRS and YFSETQ.

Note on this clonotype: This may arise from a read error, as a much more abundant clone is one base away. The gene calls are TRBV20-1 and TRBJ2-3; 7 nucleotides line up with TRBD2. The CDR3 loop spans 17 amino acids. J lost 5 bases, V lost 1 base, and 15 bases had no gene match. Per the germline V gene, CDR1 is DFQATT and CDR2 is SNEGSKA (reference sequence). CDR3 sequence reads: CSARAASGRLVRDTQYF. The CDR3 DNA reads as TGCAGTGCTAGAGCCGCTAGCGGAAGACTAGTCCGAGATACGCAGTATTTT.

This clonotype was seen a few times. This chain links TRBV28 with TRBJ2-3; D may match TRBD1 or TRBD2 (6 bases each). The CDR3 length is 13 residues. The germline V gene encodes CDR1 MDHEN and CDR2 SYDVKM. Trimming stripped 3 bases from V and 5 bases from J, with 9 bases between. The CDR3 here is CASSFEGGDTQYF. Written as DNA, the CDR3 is TGTGCCAGCAGTTTTGAGGGGGGAGATACGCAGTATTTT.

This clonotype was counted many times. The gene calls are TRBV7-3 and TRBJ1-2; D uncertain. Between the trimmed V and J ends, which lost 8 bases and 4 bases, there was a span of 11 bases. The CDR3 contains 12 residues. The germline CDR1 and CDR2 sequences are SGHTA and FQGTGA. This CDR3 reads CASPVLPYGYTF. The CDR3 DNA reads TGTGCCAGCCCGGTCCTCCCCTATGGCTACACCTTC.

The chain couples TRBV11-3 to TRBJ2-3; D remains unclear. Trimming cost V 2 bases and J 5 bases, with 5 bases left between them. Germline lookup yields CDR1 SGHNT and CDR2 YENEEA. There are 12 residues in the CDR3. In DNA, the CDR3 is TGTGCCAGCAGCTTAAATCAAGATACGCAGTATTTT. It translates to CASSLNQDTQYF.

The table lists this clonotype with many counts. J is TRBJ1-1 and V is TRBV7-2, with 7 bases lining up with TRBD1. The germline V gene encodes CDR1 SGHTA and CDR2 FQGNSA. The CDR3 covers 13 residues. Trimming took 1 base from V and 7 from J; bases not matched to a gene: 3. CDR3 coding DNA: TGTGCCAGCAGCTTAGGACAGGGAGGTGAAGCTTTCTTT. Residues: CASSLGQGGEAFF.

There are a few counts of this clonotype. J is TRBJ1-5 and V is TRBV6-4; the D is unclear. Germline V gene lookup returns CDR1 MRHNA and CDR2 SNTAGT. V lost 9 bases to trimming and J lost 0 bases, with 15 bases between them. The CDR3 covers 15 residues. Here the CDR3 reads CARLLSPYSNQPQHF. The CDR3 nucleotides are TGTGCCAGACTTTTATCCCCTTATAGCAATCAGCCCCAGCATTTT.

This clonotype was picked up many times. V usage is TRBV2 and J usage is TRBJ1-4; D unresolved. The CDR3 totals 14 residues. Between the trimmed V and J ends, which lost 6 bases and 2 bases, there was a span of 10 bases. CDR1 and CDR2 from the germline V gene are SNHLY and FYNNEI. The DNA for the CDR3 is TGTGCCAGCAGAAGGACGTCTACTAATGAAAAACTGTTTTTT. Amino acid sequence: CASRRTSTNEKLFF. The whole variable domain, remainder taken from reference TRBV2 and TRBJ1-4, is EPEVTQTPSHQVTQMGQEVILRCVPISNHLYFYWYRQILGQKVEFLVSFYNNEISEKSEIFDDQFSVERPDGSNFTLKIRSTKLEDSAMYFCASRRTSTNEKLFFGSGTQLSVL.

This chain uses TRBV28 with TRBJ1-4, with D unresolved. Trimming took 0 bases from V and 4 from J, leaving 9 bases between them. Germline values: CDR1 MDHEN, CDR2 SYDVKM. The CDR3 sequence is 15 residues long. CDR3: CASSLWLGNNEKLFF. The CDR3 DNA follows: TGTGCCAGCAGTTTATGGTTGGGAAATAATGAAAAACTGTTTTTT.

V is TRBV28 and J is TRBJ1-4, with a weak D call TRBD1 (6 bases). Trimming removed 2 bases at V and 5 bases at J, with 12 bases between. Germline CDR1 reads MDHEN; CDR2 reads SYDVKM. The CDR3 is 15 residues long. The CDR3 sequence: CASSLPTGLNEKLFF. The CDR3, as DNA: TGTGCCAGCAGTTTACCAACAGGGTTGAATGAAAAACTGTTTTTT. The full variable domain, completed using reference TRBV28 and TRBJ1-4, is DVKVTQSSRYLVKRTGEKVFLECVQDMDHENMFWYRQDPGLGLRLIYFSYDVKMKEKGDIPEGYSVSREKKERFSLILESASTNQTSMYLCASSLPTGLNEKLFFGSGTQLSVL.

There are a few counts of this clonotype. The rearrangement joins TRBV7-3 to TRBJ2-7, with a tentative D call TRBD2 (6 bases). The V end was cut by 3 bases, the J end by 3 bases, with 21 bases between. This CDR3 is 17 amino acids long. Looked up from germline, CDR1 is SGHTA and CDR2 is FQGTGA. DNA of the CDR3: TGTGCCAGCAGCTTGCGGGGAGGTCCACCTAGAATCTACGAGCAGTACTTC. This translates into CASSLRGGPPRIYEQYF. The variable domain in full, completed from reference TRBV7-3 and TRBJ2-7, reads GAGVSQTPSNKVTEKGKYVELRCDPISGHTALYWYRQSLGQGPEFLIYFQGTGAADDSGLPNDRFFAVRPEGSVSTLKIQRTERGDSAVYLCASSLRGGPPRIYEQYFGPGTRLTVT.

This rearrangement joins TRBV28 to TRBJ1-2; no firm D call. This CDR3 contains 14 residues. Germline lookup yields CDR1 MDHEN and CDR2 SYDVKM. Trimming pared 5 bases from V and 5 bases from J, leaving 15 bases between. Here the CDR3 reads CASSLPDGRYGYTF. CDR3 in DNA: TGTGCCAGCAGTCTCCCGGACGGCCGATATGGCTACACCTTC.

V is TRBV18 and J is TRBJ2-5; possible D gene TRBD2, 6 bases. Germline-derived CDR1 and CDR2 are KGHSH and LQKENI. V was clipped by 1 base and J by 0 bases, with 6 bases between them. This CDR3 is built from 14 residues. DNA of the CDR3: TGTGCCAGCTCACCACGGAGGGACCAAGAGACCCAGTACTTC. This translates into CASSPRRDQETQYF.

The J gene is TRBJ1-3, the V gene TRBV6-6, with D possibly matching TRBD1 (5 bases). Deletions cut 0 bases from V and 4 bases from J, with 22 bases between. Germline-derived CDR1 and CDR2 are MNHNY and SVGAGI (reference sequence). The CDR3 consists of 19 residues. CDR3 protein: CASSYSKAGLSLSGNTIYF. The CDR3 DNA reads TGTGCCAGCAGTTACTCGAAAGCAGGGTTGAGTCTGAGCGGAAACACCATATATTTT.

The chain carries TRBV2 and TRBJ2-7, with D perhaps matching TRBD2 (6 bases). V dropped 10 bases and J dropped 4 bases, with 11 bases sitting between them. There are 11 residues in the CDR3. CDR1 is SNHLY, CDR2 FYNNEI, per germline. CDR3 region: CATGSRYEQYF. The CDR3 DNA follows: TGTGCCACCGGGAGCAGGTACGAGCAGTACTTC.

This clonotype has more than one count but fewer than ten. The DNA for the CDR3 is TGTGCCAGCATACAAGCTTTAGGGGACCGGGAGACCCAGTACTTC. This sequence encodes CASIQALGDRETQYF. V gene TRBV5-6 combines with J gene TRBJ2-5; D possibly matches TRBD1 or TRBD2 (5 bases each). This CDR3 region has 15 residues. With 6 bases removed from V and 5 bases from J, the gap between germline ends came to 20 bases. Per germline, CDR1 SGHDT and CDR2 YYEEEE.

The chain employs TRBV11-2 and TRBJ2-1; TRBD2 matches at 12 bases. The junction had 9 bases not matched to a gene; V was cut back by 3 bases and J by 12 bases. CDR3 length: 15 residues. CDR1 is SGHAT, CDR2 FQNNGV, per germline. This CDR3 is CASSLGSSGRAGQFF. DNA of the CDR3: TGTGCCAGCAGCTTGGGTTCTAGCGGGAGGGCCGGGCAGTTCTTC.

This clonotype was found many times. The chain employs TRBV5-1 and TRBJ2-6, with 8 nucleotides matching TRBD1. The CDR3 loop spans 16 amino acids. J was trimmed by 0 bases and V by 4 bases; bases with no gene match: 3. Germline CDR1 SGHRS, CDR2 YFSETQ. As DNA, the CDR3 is TGCGCCAGCAGCAGGACAGGGACCTCTGGGGCCAACGTCCTGACTTTC. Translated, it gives CASSRTGTSGANVLTF.

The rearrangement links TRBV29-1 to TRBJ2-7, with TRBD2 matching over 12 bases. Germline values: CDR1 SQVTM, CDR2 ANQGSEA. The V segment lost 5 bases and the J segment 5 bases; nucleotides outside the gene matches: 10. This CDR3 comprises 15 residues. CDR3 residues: CSVRRLAGERDEQYF. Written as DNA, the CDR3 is TGCAGCGTTAGGCGACTAGCGGGAGAGAGAGACGAGCAGTACTTC.